Sequencing of this T cell receptor beta chain was carried out in a study of T cell responses to AZD1222 COVID-19 vaccine. The repertoire was sequenced with immunoSEQ multiplex PCR; TCRdb's copy has only in-frame clones and lacks some. Among tens of thousands of clones listed, around 87% were seen once. This CDR3 is 13 amino acids long. Trimming took off 1 base at V and 7 bases at J, with 11 bases between the two ends. Germline values: CDR1 SGHDT, CDR2 YYEEEE. The source was peripheral blood, collected 28 days after the second AZD1222 dose. This TCR was sampled from an adult who received the AZD1222 COVID-19 vaccine. V and J are TRBV5-6 and TRBJ1-2; unclear D gene. CDR3 DNA sequence: TGTGCCAGCAGCTTGCGAGGTCCGGCTGGCTACACCTTC. Translated, it gives CASSLRGPAGYTF.